Listed below are T cell receptor beta chains from one sample, sequenced in a study of cytomegalovirus exposure and HLA in healthy donors. Sequenced by immunoSEQ multiplex PCR; TCRdb stores in-frame clones only, minus some. The top ten clones hold roughly 2.3% of a sample with 150,000 or so clones, more than 75% of them seen once. The sample consisted of PBMCs. The receptors come from a woman aged 18 to 35 in good health and CMV-seronegative. The CDR3 runs from the conserved cysteine through the conserved F or W. The D gene is left open where the match is weak. The size entry is marked missing in some rows and otherwise reads once, few, many or a size class.

J gene	D gene	V gene	clone size	CDR3 protein	CDR3 DNA
TRBJ1-4	TRBD1	TRBV10-3	NA	CAISEGGQGDEKLFF	TGTGCCATCAGTGAGGGAGGTCAGGGGGATGAAAAACTGTTTTTT
TRBJ2-3	NA	TRBV6-4	few	CASAPRGGTDTQYF	TGTGCCAGCGCCCCCAGGGGTGGGACAGATACGCAGTATTTT
TRBJ1-4	TRBD1	TRBV19	NA	CASSIQGAPEKLFF	TGTGCCAGTAGTATTCAGGGGGCTCCGGAAAAACTGTTTTTT
TRBJ1-1	NA	TRBV7-9	few	CASSQGTAHTEAFF	TGTGCCAGCAGCCAGGGGACGGCTCACACTGAAGCTTTCTTT
TRBJ1-3	NA	TRBV30	NA	CAWRARAAGNTIYF	TGTGCCTGGAGAGCTAGAGCAGCCGGAAACACCATATATTTT
TRBJ1-5	TRBD1	TRBV2	NA	CASSIAGTGSQPQHF	TGTGCCAGCAGCATTGCCGGGACAGGAAGCCAGCCCCAGCATTTT
TRBJ1-2	TRBD1	TRBV7-9	NA	CASSRDRGPYGYTF	TGTGCCAGCAGCCGGGACAGGGGGCCTTATGGCTACACCTTC
TRBJ2-7	TRBD1	TRBV13	NA	CASAGQGGFEQYF	TGTGCCAGTGCGGGACAGGGGGGGTTCGAGCAGTACTTC
TRBJ2-3	NA	TRBV7-3	NA	CASSLGWEGTDTQYF	TGTGCCAGCAGCTTAGGGTGGGAGGGCACAGATACGCAGTATTTT
TRBJ1-4	NA	TRBV6-5	NA	CASSWGVATNEKLFF	TGTGCCAGCAGTTGGGGAGTTGCAACTAATGAAAAACTGTTTTTT
TRBJ2-7	NA	TRBV7-2	NA	CASSSRLESYEQYF	TGTGCCAGCAGCTCCCGACTAGAGTCCTACGAGCAGTACTTC
TRBJ2-7	NA	TRBV27	NA	CASSSWQLTGEQYF	TGTGCCAGCAGTTCTTGGCAGTTAACGGGCGAGCAGTACTTC
TRBJ1-2	TRBD1	TRBV5-6	NA	CASSLLGQAASGLRGYTF	TGTGCCAGCAGCTTGCTGGGACAGGCGGCCTCTGGGCTGCGGGGCTACACCTTC
TRBJ1-5	NA	TRBV18	NA	CASSPSDNQPQHF	TGTGCCAGCTCACCTTCAGACAATCAGCCCCAGCATTTT
TRBJ2-3	NA	TRBV30	NA	CAWRPNPSLTSTDTQYF	TGTGCCTGGCGGCCGAACCCTAGTTTAACTAGCACAGATACGCAGTATTTT
TRBJ1-5	TRBD1	TRBV19	NA	CASRMTGSNQPQHF	TGTGCCAGTAGGATGACAGGGAGCAATCAGCCCCAGCATTTT
TRBJ2-7	TRBD1	TRBV4-1	NA	CASSHDGTGSYEQYF	TGCGCCAGCAGCCACGATGGGACAGGGTCCTACGAGCAGTACTTC
TRBJ1-2	TRBD1	TRBV6-1	NA	CASSAPSTGGPYGYTF	TGTGCCAGCAGTGCCCCGTCGACAGGGGGCCCCTATGGCTACACCTTC
TRBJ2-1	NA	TRBV5-8	NA	CASSLAPGHSYNEQFF	TGTGCCAGCAGCTTGGCCCCTGGACACTCCTACAATGAGCAGTTCTTC
TRBJ2-1	TRBD2	TRBV18	NA	CASSPPGGGVDEQFF	TGTGCCAGCTCACCGCCCGGGGGGGGAGTGGATGAGCAGTTCTTC
TRBJ1-5	NA	TRBV11-2	NA	CASSPGDQPQHF	TGTGCCAGCAGCCCAGGGGACCAGCCCCAGCATTTT
TRBJ2-7	TRBD2	TRBV5-1	NA	CASRAGMGLAGGSSYEQYF	TGCGCCAGCAGGGCTGGTATGGGACTAGCGGGAGGCAGCTCCTACGAGCAGTACTTC
TRBJ2-3	NA	TRBV7-9	NA	CASSLGETSTDTQYF	TGTGCCAGCAGCTTAGGTGAGACTAGCACAGATACGCAGTATTTT
TRBJ2-7	TRBD1	TRBV10-3	few	CAIGQGSYEQYF	TGTGCCATTGGACAGGGCTCCTACGAGCAGTACTTC
TRBJ2-7	TRBD2	TRBV6-5	NA	CASSYSALAGGYEQYF	TGTGCCAGCAGTTACTCTGCACTAGCGGGAGGGTACGAGCAGTACTTC
TRBJ1-2	NA	TRBV15	NA	CATSRGGYGYTF	TGTGCCACCAGCAGAGGCGGCTATGGCTACACCTTC
TRBJ2-7	NA	TRBV2	NA	CASSEGIYYEQYF	TGTGCCAGCAGTGAAGGCATCTACTACGAGCAGTACTTC
TRBJ1-2	NA	TRBV29-1	NA	CSAARAGANYGYTF	TGCAGCGCCGCTAGGGCGGGAGCTAACTATGGCTACACCTTC
TRBJ1-5	NA	TRBV6-5	NA	CASSPYRVWQPQHF	TGTGCCAGCAGTCCGTACAGAGTATGGCAGCCCCAGCATTTT
TRBJ2-1	TRBD2	TRBV19	NA	CASSIVGGGAFDEQFF	TGTGCCAGTAGTATAGTTGGCGGGGGGGCCTTCGATGAGCAGTTCTTC
TRBJ1-2	TRBD1	TRBV6-4	NA	CASRAGTGYGYTF	TGTGCCAGCAGGGCCGGGACAGGGTATGGCTACACCTTC
TRBJ2-7	NA	TRBV18	NA	CASSLYSYEQYF	TGTGCCAGCTCACTGTACTCCTACGAGCAGTACTTC
TRBJ2-2	TRBD1	TRBV6-1	NA	CASSEGTGDTGELFF	TGTGCCAGCAGTGAGGGGACAGGGGATACCGGGGAGCTGTTTTTT
TRBJ2-2	TRBD2	TRBV27	few	CASSLSGGSGPGELFF	TGTGCCAGCAGTTTATCGGGCGGGAGTGGCCCCGGGGAGCTGTTTTTT
TRBJ1-4	NA	TRBV18	NA	CASSQGYNEKLFF	TGTGCCAGCTCCCAGGGATATAATGAAAAACTGTTTTTT
TRBJ2-1	TRBD1	TRBV5-4	NA	CASSPSRDRVNEQFF	TGTGCCAGCAGCCCTTCCCGGGACAGGGTAAATGAGCAGTTCTTC
TRBJ1-1	NA	TRBV5-4	few	CASSLPAGNTEAFF	TGTGCCAGCAGCTTGCCGGCGGGGAACACTGAAGCTTTCTTT
TRBJ2-1	TRBD2	TRBV30	NA	CAWGRPALAGVSNEQFF	TGTGCCTGGGGTCGACCGGCGCTAGCGGGAGTAAGCAATGAGCAGTTCTTC
TRBJ2-7	TRBD2	TRBV29-1	NA	CSVEGSGASYEQYF	TGCAGCGTTGAAGGTAGCGGGGCTTCCTACGAGCAGTACTTC
TRBJ1-1	NA	TRBV18	few	CASSPGRGNTEAFF	TGTGCCAGCTCACCGGGCAGGGGGAACACTGAAGCTTTCTTT
TRBJ2-1	TRBD2	TRBV12-5	once	CASGSPGSGSHNEQFF	TGTGCTAGTGGCTCCCCGGGTAGCGGGTCCCACAATGAGCAGTTCTTC
TRBJ1-6	NA	TRBV9	NA	CASSGAQNSPLHF	TGTGCCAGCAGCGGGGCCCAGAATTCACCCCTCCACTTT
TRBJ2-7	TRBD2	TRBV7-9	NA	CASSANSGGAVEQYF	TGTGCCAGCAGCGCAAATAGCGGGGGGGCGGTCGAGCAGTACTTC
TRBJ2-3	TRBD1	TRBV7-8	NA	CASRTDRGDTQYF	TGTGCCAGCAGAACAGACAGGGGGGATACGCAGTATTTT
TRBJ2-3	NA	TRBV29-1	NA	CSAGMTATIPDTQYF	TGCAGCGCTGGGATGACAGCCACAATTCCAGATACGCAGTATTTT
TRBJ1-5	NA	TRBV7-2	NA	CASSFGQNQPQHF	TGTGCCAGCAGCTTTGGACAGAATCAGCCCCAGCATTTT